The rows below give T cell receptor beta chains drawn from one sample of a study of T cell responses to AZD1222 COVID-19 vaccine. The method was immunoSEQ multiplex PCR; TCRdb's version includes in-frame clones alone and lacks a portion of them. Seen here are some 170,000 clones, approximately 90% observed once, and the top ten hold over 1.5%. The sequences come from peripheral blood, collected 28 days after the second AZD1222 dose. These TCRs come from an adult who received the AZD1222 COVID-19 vaccine. CDR3s leave out the opening cysteine and the closing phenylalanine or tryptophan.

cdr3_aa	v_call	j_call
ASSISRSGNQPQH	TRBV7-2	TRBJ1-5
AILIDGSSYNSPLH	TRBV24-1	TRBJ1-6
ASSQDRGTGELF	TRBV4-3	TRBJ2-2
ASSRDRGSPLH	TRBV3-1/TRBV3-2	TRBJ1-6
ASSLNRDQPQH	TRBV18	TRBJ1-5
SVASPVVGTDTQY	TRBV29-1	TRBJ2-3
ASSHFPGTGAFGYT	TRBV9	TRBJ1-2
ASSLVGSGNGYT	TRBV27	TRBJ1-2
ASSYDRGFSEAF	TRBV6-5	TRBJ1-1
ASSFAGRDYEQY	TRBV7-9	TRBJ2-7
ASSLVTLKGGYT	TRBV7-2	TRBJ1-2
AWGPPGGTQY	TRBV30	TRBJ2-3
ASSQPLATGELF	TRBV4-2	TRBJ2-2
ATRDLRHGEQF	TRBV24-1	TRBJ2-1
ASSITGQGRDYEQY	TRBV19	TRBJ2-7
ASRRQGADTIY	TRBV6-5	TRBJ1-3
ASSTGLAGVRTDTQY	TRBV7-6	TRBJ2-3
ASSQGSPGGGEKLF	TRBV14	TRBJ1-4
AGSQAGIYNEQF	TRBV3-1/TRBV3-2	TRBJ2-1
GLTNTEAF	TRBV12-2	TRBJ1-1
ASSLTGIGPQH	TRBV27	TRBJ1-5
ASSLSKGLVQYEQY	TRBV27	TRBJ2-7
ASSSSGRSTDTQY	TRBV4-1	TRBJ2-3
ASSGGTYNEQF	TRBV18	TRBJ2-1
ASSPRDTSYEQY	TRBV6-5	TRBJ2-7
ASSPLTRNTEAF	TRBV4-2	TRBJ1-1
ASSLAGQDKGYT	TRBV5-1	TRBJ1-2
ASKKTSGSIPL	TRBV14	TRBJ2-1
ASSLIGLARGDTQY	TRBV7-3	TRBJ2-3
ASSGPPGRVYGYT	TRBV6-2/TRBV6-3	TRBJ1-2
ASSIDRGLYGYT	TRBV19	TRBJ1-2
ASSVAGGYEKLF	TRBV9	TRBJ1-4
ASSEAWEGLVETEAF	TRBV2	TRBJ1-1
ASSAPGPAHRYGYT	TRBV19	TRBJ1-2
ASGHYGHTGELF	TRBV5-1	TRBJ2-2
ASRQGNQPQH	TRBV2	TRBJ1-5
ASSQRTGGTGANVLT	TRBV5-1	TRBJ2-6
ASSFRRSNSGNTIY	TRBV11-2	TRBJ1-3
ASSSPSGGDSPLH	TRBV5-4	TRBJ1-6
ASSSLGGPPQETQY	TRBV11-2	TRBJ2-5
ASSSGSTGELF	TRBV18	TRBJ2-2
ASSPRGSSGTDTQY	TRBV7-6	TRBJ2-3
ASRIGEIESGNTIY	TRBV7-9	TRBJ1-3
ASSQGQGTGELF	TRBV3-1/TRBV3-2	TRBJ2-2
ASSLDRAGGYGYT	TRBV5-8	TRBJ1-2
SVGGQVNTEAF	TRBV29-1	TRBJ1-1
ASSYSERGWQY	TRBV6-2/TRBV6-3	TRBJ2-7